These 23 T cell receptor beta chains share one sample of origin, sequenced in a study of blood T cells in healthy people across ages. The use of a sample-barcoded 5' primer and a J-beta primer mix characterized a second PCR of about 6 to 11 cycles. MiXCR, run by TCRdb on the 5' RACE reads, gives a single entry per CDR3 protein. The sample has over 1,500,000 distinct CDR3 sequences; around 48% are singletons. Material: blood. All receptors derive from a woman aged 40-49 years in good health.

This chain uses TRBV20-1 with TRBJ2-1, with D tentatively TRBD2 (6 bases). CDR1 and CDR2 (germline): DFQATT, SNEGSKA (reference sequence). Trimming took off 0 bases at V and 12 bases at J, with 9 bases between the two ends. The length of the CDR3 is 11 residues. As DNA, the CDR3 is TGCAGTGCTAGAGAGGCCGGGGGGCAGTTCTTC. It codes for CSAREAGGQFF.

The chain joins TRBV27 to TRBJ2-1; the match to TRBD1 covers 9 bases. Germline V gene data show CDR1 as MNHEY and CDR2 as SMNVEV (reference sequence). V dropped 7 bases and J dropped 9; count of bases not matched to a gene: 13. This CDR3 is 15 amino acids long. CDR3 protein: CASTSSGQGRGEQFF. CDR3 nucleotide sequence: TGTGCCAGCACTTCCTCCGGACAGGGGAGGGGTGAGCAGTTCTTC.

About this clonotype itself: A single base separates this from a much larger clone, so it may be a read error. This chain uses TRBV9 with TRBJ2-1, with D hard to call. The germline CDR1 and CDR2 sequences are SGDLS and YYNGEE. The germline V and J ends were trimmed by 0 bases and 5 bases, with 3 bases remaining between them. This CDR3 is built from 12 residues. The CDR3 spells CASSVADNEQFF. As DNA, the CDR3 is TGTGCCAGCAGCGTAGCCGACAATGAGCAGTTCTTC.

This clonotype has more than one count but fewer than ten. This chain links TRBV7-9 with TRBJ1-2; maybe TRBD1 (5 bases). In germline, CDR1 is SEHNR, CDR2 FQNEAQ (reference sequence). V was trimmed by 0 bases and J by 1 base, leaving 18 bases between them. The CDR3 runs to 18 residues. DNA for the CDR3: TGTGCCAGCAGCTTAGCCGGCGGTAGGGGCAAGAATAACTATGGCTACACCTTC. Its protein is CASSLAGGRGKNNYGYTF. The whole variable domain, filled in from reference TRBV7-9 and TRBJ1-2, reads DTGVSQNPRHKITKRGQNVTFRCDPISEHNRLYWYRQTLGQGPEFLTYFQNEAQLEKSRLLSDRFSAERPKGSFSTLEIQRTEQGDSAMYLCASSLAGGRGKNNYGYTFGSGTRLTVV.

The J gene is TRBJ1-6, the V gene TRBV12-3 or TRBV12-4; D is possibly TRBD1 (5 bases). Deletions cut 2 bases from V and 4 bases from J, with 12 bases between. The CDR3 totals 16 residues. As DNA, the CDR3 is TGTGCCAGCAGTTTATCCAGGGAAAAATATAATTCACCCCTCCACTTT. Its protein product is CASSLSREKYNSPLHF.

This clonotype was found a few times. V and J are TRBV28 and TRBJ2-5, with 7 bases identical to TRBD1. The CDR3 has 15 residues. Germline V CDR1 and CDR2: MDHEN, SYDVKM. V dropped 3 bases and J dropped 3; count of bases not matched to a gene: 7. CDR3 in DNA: TGTGCCAGCAGTTTTTTCGGGACAGCTAAAGAGACCCAGTACTTC. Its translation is CASSFFGTAKETQYF.

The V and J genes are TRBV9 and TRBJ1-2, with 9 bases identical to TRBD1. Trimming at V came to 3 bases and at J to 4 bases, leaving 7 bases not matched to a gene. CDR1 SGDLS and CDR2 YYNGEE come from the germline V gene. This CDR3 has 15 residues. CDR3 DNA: TGTGCCAGCAGCGGAAACAGGGGGCCCGGCTATGGCTACACCTTC. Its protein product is CASSGNRGPGYGYTF.

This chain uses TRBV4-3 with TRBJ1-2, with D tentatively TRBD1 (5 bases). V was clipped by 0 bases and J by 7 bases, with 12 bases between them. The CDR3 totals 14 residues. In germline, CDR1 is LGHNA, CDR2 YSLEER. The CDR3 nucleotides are TGCGCCAGCAGCCAAGATCGGCAGGGAGGTGGCTACACCTTC. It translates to CASSQDRQGGGYTF.

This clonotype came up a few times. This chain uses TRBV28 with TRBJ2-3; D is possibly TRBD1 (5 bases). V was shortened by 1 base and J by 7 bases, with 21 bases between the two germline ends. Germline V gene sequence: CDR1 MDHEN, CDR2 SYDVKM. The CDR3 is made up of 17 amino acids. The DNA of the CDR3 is TGTGCCAGCAGTTTATCCCAGGGCATCCCCACATCAAATACGCAGTATTTT. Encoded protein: CASSLSQGIPTSNTQYF. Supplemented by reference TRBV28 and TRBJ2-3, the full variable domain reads DVKVTQSSRYLVKRTGEKVFLECVQDMDHENMFWYRQDPGLGLRLIYFSYDVKMKEKGDIPEGYSVSREKKERFSLILESASTNQTSMYLCASSLSQGIPTSNTQYFGPGTRLTVL.

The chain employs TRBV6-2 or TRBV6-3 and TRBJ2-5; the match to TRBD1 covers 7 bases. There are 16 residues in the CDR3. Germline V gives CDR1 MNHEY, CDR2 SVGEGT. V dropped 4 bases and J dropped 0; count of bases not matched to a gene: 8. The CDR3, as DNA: TGTGCCAGCAGTTTTCAATGGGGACAGAACCAAGAGACCCAGTACTTC. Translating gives CASSFQWGQNQETQYF.

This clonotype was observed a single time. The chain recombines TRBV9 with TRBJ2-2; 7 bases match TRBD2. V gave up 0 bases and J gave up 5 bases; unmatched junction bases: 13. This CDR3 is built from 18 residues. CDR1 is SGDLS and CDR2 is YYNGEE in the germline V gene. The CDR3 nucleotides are TGTGCCAGCAGCGTAGATCTTTGGGGGGGAGCGAGGACCGGGGAGCTGTTTTTT. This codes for CASSVDLWGGARTGELFF.

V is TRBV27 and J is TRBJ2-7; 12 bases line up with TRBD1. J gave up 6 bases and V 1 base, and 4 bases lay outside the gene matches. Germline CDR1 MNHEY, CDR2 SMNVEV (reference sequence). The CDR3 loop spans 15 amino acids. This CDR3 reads CASSLYGTGGGEQYF. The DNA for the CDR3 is TGTGCCAGCAGTTTATACGGGACAGGGGGCGGCGAGCAGTACTTC.

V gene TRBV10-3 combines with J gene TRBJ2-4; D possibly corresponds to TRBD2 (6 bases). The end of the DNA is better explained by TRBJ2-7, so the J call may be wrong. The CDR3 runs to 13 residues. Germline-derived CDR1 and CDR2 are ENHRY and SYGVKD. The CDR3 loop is CAISRDSTYEQYF. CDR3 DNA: TGTGCCATCAGTCGGGACTCCACATACGAGCAGTACTTC.

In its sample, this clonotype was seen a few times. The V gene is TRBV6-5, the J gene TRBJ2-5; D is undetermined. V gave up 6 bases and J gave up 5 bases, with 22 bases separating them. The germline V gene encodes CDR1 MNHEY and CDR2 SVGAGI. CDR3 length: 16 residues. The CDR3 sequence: CASRPAAGLKGETQYF. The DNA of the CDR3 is TGTGCCAGCAGACCCGCCGCCGGGTTAAAAGGGGAGACCCAGTACTTC.

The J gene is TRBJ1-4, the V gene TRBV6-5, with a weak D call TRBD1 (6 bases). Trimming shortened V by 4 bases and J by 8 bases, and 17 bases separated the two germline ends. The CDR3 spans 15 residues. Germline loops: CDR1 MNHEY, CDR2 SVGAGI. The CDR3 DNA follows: TGTGCCAGCAGTTCCTTGACAGGAGTAGAGGAAAAACTGTTTTTT. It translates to CASSSLTGVEEKLFF.

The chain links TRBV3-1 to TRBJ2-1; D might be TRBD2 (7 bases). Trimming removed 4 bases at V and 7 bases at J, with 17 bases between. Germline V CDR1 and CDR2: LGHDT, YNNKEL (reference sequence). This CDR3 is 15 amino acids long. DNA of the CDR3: TGTGCCAGCAGCCCCAGACTAGGGGGGGCAAATGAGCAGTTCTTC. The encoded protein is CASSPRLGGANEQFF.

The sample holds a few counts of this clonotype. This chain's CDR3 is CASTRGRNYGYTF. CDR3 DNA sequence: TGTGCCAGCACCCGAGGTCGGAACTATGGCTACACCTTC. This rearrangement joins TRBV28 to TRBJ1-2; no firm D call. Germline V lookup: CDR1 MDHEN, CDR2 SYDVKM. This CDR3 contains 13 residues. V was shortened by 7 bases and J by 2 bases, with 11 bases between the two germline ends.

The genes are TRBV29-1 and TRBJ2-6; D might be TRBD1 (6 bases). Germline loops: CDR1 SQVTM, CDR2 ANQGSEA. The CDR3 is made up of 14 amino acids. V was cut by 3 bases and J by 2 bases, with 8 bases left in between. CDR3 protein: CSVEGQAGANVLTF. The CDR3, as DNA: TGCAGCGTTGAGGGACAAGCTGGGGCCAACGTCCTGACTTTC.

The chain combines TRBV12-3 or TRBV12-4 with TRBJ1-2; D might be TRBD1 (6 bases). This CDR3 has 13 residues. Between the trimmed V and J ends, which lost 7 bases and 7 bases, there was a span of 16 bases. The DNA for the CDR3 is TGTGCCAGCACCCTTCGGGGGGGCAGTGGCTACACCTTC. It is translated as CASTLRGGSGYTF.

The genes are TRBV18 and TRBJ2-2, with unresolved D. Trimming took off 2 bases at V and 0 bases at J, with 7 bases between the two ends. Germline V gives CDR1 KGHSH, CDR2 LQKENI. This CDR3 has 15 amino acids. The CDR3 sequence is CASSPVGPNTGELFF. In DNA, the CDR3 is TGTGCCAGCTCACCAGTCGGCCCGAACACCGGGGAGCTGTTTTTT.

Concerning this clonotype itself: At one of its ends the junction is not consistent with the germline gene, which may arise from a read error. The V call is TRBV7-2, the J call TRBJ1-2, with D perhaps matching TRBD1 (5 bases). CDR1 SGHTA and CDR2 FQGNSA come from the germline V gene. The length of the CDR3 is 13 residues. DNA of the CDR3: TGTGCCAGCAGCGTAGCGGGGCGGGATGGCTACACCTTC. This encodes CASSVAGRDGYTF.

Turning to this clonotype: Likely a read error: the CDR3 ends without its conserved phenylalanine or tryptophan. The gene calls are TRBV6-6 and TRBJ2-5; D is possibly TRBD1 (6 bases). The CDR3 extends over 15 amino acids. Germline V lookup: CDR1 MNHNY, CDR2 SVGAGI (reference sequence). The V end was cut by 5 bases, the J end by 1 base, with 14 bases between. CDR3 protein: CASSITGTAQETQYV. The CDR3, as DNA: TGTGCCAGCAGTATAACAGGGACGGCCCAAGAGACCCAGTACGTC.

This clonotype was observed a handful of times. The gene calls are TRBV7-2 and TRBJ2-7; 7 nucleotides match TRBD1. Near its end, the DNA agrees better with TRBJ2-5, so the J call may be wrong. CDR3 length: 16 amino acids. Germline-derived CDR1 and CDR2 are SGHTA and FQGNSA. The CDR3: CASSLLGTVRQETQYF. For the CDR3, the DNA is TGTGCCAGCAGCTTACTCGGGACAGTGAGGCAAGAGACCCAGTACTTC.